This TCR beta chain was recovered during a study of cytomegalovirus exposure and HLA in healthy donors. The primer mix had 60 Vbeta and 13 Jbeta primers. Measured with immunoSEQ multiplex PCR; TCRdb has only the in-frame clones, and not every one. The sample lists 150,000 to 250,000 clones, 82% seen once, with around 6.3% in the top ten. Germline V gene data show CDR1 as MNHEY and CDR2 as SMNVEV (reference sequence). This CDR3 is built from 15 residues. J lost 8 bases, V lost 5 bases, and 9 bases had no gene match. The specimen was PBMCs. This receptor was obtained from a woman in her 50s in good health and CMV-seropositive. The V and J genes are TRBV27 and TRBJ2-3; TRBD1 agrees at 11 bases. The CDR3 DNA is TGTGCCAGCAGTCCCGGGACAGGGGGAGCAGGTACGCAGTATTTT. Protein product: CASSPGTGGAGTQYF.